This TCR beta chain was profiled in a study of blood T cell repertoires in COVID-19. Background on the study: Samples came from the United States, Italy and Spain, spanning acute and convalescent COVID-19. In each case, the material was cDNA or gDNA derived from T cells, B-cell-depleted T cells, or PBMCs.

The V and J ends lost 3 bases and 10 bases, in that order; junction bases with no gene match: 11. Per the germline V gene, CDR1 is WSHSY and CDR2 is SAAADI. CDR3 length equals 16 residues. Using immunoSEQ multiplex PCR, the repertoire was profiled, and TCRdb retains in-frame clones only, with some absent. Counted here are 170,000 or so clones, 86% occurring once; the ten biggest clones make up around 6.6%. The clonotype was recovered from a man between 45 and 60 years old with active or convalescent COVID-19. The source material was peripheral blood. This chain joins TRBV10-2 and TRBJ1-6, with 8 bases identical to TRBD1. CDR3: CASSESPDRVRSPLHF. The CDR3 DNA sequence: TGCGCCAGCAGTGAATCGCCGGACAGGGTCCGCTCACCCCTCCACTTT.